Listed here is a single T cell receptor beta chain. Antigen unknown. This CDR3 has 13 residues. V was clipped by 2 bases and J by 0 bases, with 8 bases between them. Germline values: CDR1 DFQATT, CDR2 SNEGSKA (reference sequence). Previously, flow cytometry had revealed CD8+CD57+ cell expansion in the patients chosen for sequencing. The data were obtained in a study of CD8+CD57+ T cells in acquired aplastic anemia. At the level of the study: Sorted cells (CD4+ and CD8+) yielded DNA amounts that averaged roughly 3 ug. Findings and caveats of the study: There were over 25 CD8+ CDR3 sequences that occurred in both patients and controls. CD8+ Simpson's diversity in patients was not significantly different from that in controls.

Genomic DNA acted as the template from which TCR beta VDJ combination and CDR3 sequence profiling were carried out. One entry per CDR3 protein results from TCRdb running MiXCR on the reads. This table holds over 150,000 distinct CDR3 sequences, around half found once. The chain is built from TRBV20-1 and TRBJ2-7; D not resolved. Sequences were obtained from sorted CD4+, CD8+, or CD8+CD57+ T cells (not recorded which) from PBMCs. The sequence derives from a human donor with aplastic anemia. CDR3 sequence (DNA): TGCAGTGCTAGATCAGGTACCTCCTACGAGCAGTACTTC. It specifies CSARSGTSYEQYF.